The rows below give T cell receptor beta chains drawn from one sample of a study of CD8 T cells in ankylosing spondylitis. TCRdb re-called the 5' RACE reads with MiXCR, one entry per CDR3 protein. The sample records some 700,000 distinct CDR3 sequences, around a fifth being singletons. The sample comprised blood, either unsorted or a sorted T cell fraction (not recorded which). The receptors derive from a male donor with ankylosing spondylitis. Each CDR3 is given with its conserved first and last residue. D genes are given only for firm matches. Clone size, where shown, is once, few, many, or a class for clones that have expanded.

v_gene: TRBV29-1
len: 12
d_gene: TRBD1
j_gene: TRBJ2-2
abundance: few
CDR3nt: TGCAGCGCGACCACACAGGGGGGGGAGCTGTTTTTT
CDR3aa: CSATTQGGELFF

v_gene: TRBV10-3
len: 13
d_gene: -
j_gene: TRBJ1-4
abundance: -
CDR3nt: TGTGCCATCAGTGAAGGGGTCGGAGAAAAACTGTTTTTT
CDR3aa: CAISEGVGEKLFF

v_gene: TRBV29-1
len: 12
d_gene: -
j_gene: TRBJ2-1
abundance: -
CDR3nt: TGCAGCGTTGACATGGGGGGCAATGAGCAGTTCTTC
CDR3aa: CSVDMGGNEQFF

v_gene: TRBV11-2
len: 20
d_gene: -
j_gene: TRBJ2-6
abundance: -
CDR3nt: TGTGCCAGCAGCTTAGTTCGTGCGGGGATCGGGGGCCCTGGGGCCAACGTCCTGACTTTC
CDR3aa: CASSLVRAGIGGPGANVLTF

v_gene: TRBV7-3
len: 13
d_gene: -
j_gene: TRBJ2-3
abundance: few
CDR3nt: TGTGCCAGCAGCTCCCATAGCACAGATACGCAGTATTTT
CDR3aa: CASSSHSTDTQYF

v_gene: TRBV16
len: 14
d_gene: TRBD1
j_gene: TRBJ1-5
abundance: -
CDR3nt: TGTGCCAGCAGCCCCGACAGGGTCGGCCAGCCCCAGCATTTT
CDR3aa: CASSPDRVGQPQHF

v_gene: TRBV6-4
len: 15
d_gene: TRBD2
j_gene: TRBJ2-7
abundance: few
CDR3nt: TGTGCGGTAGGGCTAGCGGGAGGAAGCTCCTACGAGCAGTACTTC
CDR3aa: CAVGLAGGSSYEQYF

v_gene: TRBV20-1
len: 14
d_gene: TRBD1
j_gene: TRBJ1-2
abundance: few
CDR3nt: TGCAGTGTGGGTCAGCAGGGGGCCCGCTATGGCTACACCTTC
CDR3aa: CSVGQQGARYGYTF

v_gene: TRBV27
len: 16
d_gene: -
j_gene: TRBJ2-1
abundance: few
CDR3nt: TGTGCCAGCAGTTTAAGGGTAAAGGTGGGTTACAATGAGCAGTTCTTC
CDR3aa: CASSLRVKVGYNEQFF

v_gene: TRBV27
len: 14
d_gene: -
j_gene: TRBJ2-7
abundance: -
CDR3nt: TGTGCCAGCAGTTTGGATGTTGGAGACTACGAGCAGTACTTC
CDR3aa: CASSLDVGDYEQYF

v_gene: TRBV28
len: 16
d_gene: -
j_gene: TRBJ1-1
abundance: -
CDR3nt: TGTGCCAGCAGCTACCACGGACGGTCATGGGACACTGAAGCTTTCTTT
CDR3aa: CASSYHGRSWDTEAFF

v_gene: TRBV11-2
len: 11
d_gene: -
j_gene: TRBJ1-2
abundance: few
CDR3nt: TGTGCCAGCAGCTTAATTGGGAGCTACACCTTC
CDR3aa: CASSLIGSYTF

v_gene: TRBV20-1
len: 12
d_gene: TRBD2
j_gene: TRBJ2-7
abundance: few
CDR3nt: TGCAGTGCTCCCCATAGCGGGAGGGAGCAGTACTTC
CDR3aa: CSAPHSGREQYF

v_gene: TRBV7-9
len: 14
d_gene: -
j_gene: TRBJ1-5
abundance: few
CDR3nt: TGTGCCAGCAGCGCTGCAGGGGACGATCAGCCCCAGCATTTT
CDR3aa: CASSAAGDDQPQHF

v_gene: TRBV12-3/TRBV12-4
len: 17
d_gene: TRBD2
j_gene: TRBJ2-2
abundance: -
CDR3nt: TGTGCCAGCAGTCCCCCCCGGGGAGCGGGAGAATCCGGGGAGCTGTTTTTT
CDR3aa: CASSPPRGAGESGELFF

v_gene: TRBV12-3/TRBV12-4
len: 15
d_gene: TRBD2
j_gene: TRBJ2-1
abundance: few
CDR3nt: TGTGCCAGCAGCCATAGCGGGGGGGCCAAAAATGAGCAGTTCTTC
CDR3aa: CASSHSGGAKNEQFF

v_gene: TRBV6-1
len: 13
d_gene: -
j_gene: TRBJ2-5
abundance: -
CDR3nt: TGTGCCAGCAGGGTGACGGGGACGGAGACCCAGTACTTC
CDR3aa: CASRVTGTETQYF

v_gene: TRBV5-1
len: 16
d_gene: TRBD2
j_gene: TRBJ2-3
abundance: few
CDR3nt: TGCGCCAGCAGACCCCGTAGCGGGAGAGGGATAGATACGCAGTATTTT
CDR3aa: CASRPRSGRGIDTQYF